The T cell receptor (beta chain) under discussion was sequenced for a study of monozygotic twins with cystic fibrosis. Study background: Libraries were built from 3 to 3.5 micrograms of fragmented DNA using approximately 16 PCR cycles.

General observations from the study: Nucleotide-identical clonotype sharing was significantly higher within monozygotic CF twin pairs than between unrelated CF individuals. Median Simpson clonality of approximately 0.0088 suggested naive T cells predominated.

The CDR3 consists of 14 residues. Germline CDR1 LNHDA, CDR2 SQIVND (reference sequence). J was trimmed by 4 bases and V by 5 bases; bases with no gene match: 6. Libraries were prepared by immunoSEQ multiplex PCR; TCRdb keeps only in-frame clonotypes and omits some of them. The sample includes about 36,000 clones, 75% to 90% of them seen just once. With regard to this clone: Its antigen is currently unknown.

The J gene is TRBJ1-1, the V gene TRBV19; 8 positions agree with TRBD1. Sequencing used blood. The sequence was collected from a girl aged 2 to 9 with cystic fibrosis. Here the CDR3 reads CASSSGGASTEAFF. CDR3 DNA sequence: TGTGCCAGTAGTTCAGGGGGCGCCTCCACTGAAGCTTTCTTT.